Listed below are T cell receptor beta chains from one sample, sequenced in a study of blood T cell repertoires in COVID-19. Libraries were prepared by immunoSEQ multiplex PCR; TCRdb keeps only in-frame clonotypes and omits some of them. The repertoire consists of fewer than 400,000 clones, with approximately 90% occurring once and the leading ten covering 3.5% to 5%. Material for sequencing was PBMCs or T cells enriched from blood (not recorded which). The receptors stem from a man aged 30 to 45 who had recovered from COVID-19. Both conserved end residues are trimmed from each CDR3.

TRBJ1-1 | TRBV4-2 | ASSPRTGLSTEAF
TRBJ2-7 | TRBV6-5 | ASSYDGTSSYEQY
TRBJ2-5 | TRBV6-4 | ASSAVGGETQY
TRBJ2-3 | TRBV11-3 | ASSPGLATSDTQY
TRBJ2-7 | TRBV28 | ASSLPRTGVGYEQY
TRBJ2-5 | TRBV14 | ASSHPFGTGGDETQY
TRBJ1-3 | TRBV2 | ASRWDRSGNTIY
TRBJ2-2 | TRBV5-1 | ASSLTSGTNTGELF
TRBJ1-2 | TRBV30 | AWSLTENYGYT
TRBJ2-3 | TRBV11-2 | ASSVGTSTDTQY
TRBJ1-5 | TRBV5-6 | ASSSHAGALNQPQH
TRBJ1-1 | TRBV7-9 | ASSLAQGTEAF
TRBJ2-7 | TRBV4-1 | ASSQGVGTSSTYEQY
TRBJ2-2 | TRBV5-3 | ARSCDCTGELF
TRBJ2-3 | TRBV3-1/TRBV3-2 | ASSHLAATDTQY
TRBJ1-1 | TRBV6-5 | ASSIRGSEAF
TRBJ1-3 | TRBV7-9 | ASSPVSGISNTIY
TRBJ2-1 | TRBV7-8 | ASSLLLAGQDNEQF
TRBJ2-7 | TRBV20-1 | SGPGTGEQY
TRBJ1-2 | TRBV6-5 | ASSSLRQTAYGYT
TRBJ2-5 | TRBV5-1 | ASSLGDRGYDTRIQETQY
TRBJ2-3 | TRBV11-2 | ASRSTDSYTDTQY
TRBJ2-2 | TRBV5-4 | ASSLTSGDTGELF
TRBJ2-5 | TRBV19 | ASTSIDNTETQY
TRBJ2-6 | TRBV11-3 | ASSLAGTFPYSGANVLT
TRBJ1-1 | TRBV16 | ASSQLHMNTEAF
TRBJ1-5 | TRBV7-8 | ASSPNRGLGPQH
TRBJ1-4 | TRBV18 | ASSPPGAGYEKLF
TRBJ2-7 | TRBV19 | ASSKGTDYEQY
TRBJ1-3 | TRBV9 | ASSPVGGAGNTIY
TRBJ1-2 | TRBV18 | ASSPPGARDGYT
TRBJ2-1 | TRBV11-3 | ASSLRSGGRTEQF
TRBJ1-2 | TRBV6-5 | ASSYTGQGGGYT
TRBJ2-2 | TRBV4-1 | ASSQVRYTGELF
TRBJ1-4 | TRBV6-1 | ASRERSIATNEKLF
TRBJ2-5 | TRBV4-1 | ASSQLPPGLQVETQY
TRBJ2-1 | TRBV5-1 | ASSLAGQIEQF
TRBJ2-1 | TRBV2 | ASSVERSATYNEQF
TRBJ2-7 | TRBV29-1 | SGNVGGTYEQY
TRBJ1-4 | TRBV7-9 | ASSPPKGGRGEEKLF
TRBJ2-7 | TRBV10-3 | AISADRSDEQY